The 8 T cell receptor beta chains listed next were all sequenced from one sample in a study of long-term antiretroviral therapy in people with HIV. Researchers report immunoSEQ v3.0 was run at survey level. Some clones are missing from TCRdb's copy, which holds only in-frame ones; the method was immunoSEQ multiplex PCR. The table includes roughly 17,000 clones, roughly 81% detected once. The sequences come from unsorted PBMCs, collected 0.5 years after starting antiretroviral therapy. The receptors stem from a middle-aged woman with HIV.

The chain joins TRBV9 to TRBJ2-1; D may be TRBD2 (6 bases). CDR1 and CDR2 (germline): SGDLS, YYNGEE. The V gene lost 0 bases and the J gene lost 3 bases, with 10 bases spanning the gap. The CDR3 loop spans 15 amino acids. Written as DNA, the CDR3 is TGTGCCAGCAGCGTAGCCGGGAGAATCTACAATGAGCAGTTCTTC. Its translation: CASSVAGRIYNEQFF.

This clone was counted only a few times. This chain links TRBV4-1 with TRBJ2-7; D remains unclear. The V and J ends lost 0 bases and 3 bases respectively, with 6 bases between them. CDR3 length equals 13 residues. The germline CDR1 and CDR2 sequences are MGHRA and YSYEKL. The CDR3 protein is CASSQDQGYEQYF. The CDR3 DNA reads as TGCGCCAGCAGCCAAGATCAAGGCTACGAGCAGTACTTC.

The chain employs TRBV5-6 and TRBJ2-3; 7 bases align to TRBD2. This CDR3 has 16 amino acids. The junction had 5 bases not matched to a gene; V was cut back by 0 bases and J by 1 base. Germline CDR1 is SGHDT and CDR2 is YYEEEE. The CDR3 protein is CASSLEAGVGTDTQYF. The CDR3 nucleotides read TGTGCCAGCAGCTTGGAGGCGGGAGTGGGCACAGATACGCAGTATTTT.

The V gene is TRBV5-5, the J gene TRBJ2-3; 9 positions match TRBD2. The CDR3 extends over 14 amino acids. V gave up 0 bases and J gave up 6 bases; unmatched junction bases: 2. CDR1 SGHKS and CDR2 YYEKEE come from the germline V gene (reference sequence). CDR3 nucleotides: TGTGCCAGCAGCTTGGTTAGCGGGAGTGATACGCAGTATTTT. It codes for CASSLVSGSDTQYF.

V is TRBV9 and J is TRBJ2-2; 15 bases line up with TRBD2. V lost 0 bases, J lost 1 base, and 4 bases stayed unmatched. CDR1 is SGDLS and CDR2 is YYNGEE in the germline V gene. There are 19 residues in the CDR3. CDR3 in DNA: TGTGCCAGCAGCGTAGGGGGACTAGCGGGAGGAAAGAACACCGGGGAGCTGTTTTTT. The encoded protein is CASSVGGLAGGKNTGELFF.

The chain recombines TRBV5-6 with TRBJ2-7, with D perhaps given as TRBD1 or TRBD2 (5 bases each). The CDR3 contains 15 residues. V was pared by 0 bases and J by 0 bases, with 10 bases between. CDR1 and CDR2 (germline): SGHDT, YYEEEE. The chain's CDR3 is CASSLVWGSSYEQYF. The CDR3 DNA is TGTGCCAGCAGCTTGGTCTGGGGGAGCTCCTACGAGCAGTACTTC.

V and J are TRBV28 and TRBJ2-5; D unclear. V lost 4 bases and J lost 1, with 10 bases in between. Germline loops: CDR1 MDHEN, CDR2 SYDVKM. This CDR3 is 14 amino acids long. CDR3 protein: CASSWSPAQETQYF. The DNA of the CDR3 is TGTGCCAGCAGTTGGAGTCCCGCCCAAGAGACCCAGTACTTC.

The chain couples TRBV18 to TRBJ2-5, with D perhaps TRBD1 (6 bases). The CDR3 is 17 amino acids. The germline V and J ends were trimmed by 5 bases and 1 base, with 20 bases remaining between them. The germline CDR1 and CDR2 sequences are KGHSH and LQKENI. CDR3 loop: CASSTYQNRALQETQYF. The CDR3, as DNA: TGTGCCAGCTCAACATACCAGAACAGGGCACTCCAAGAGACCCAGTACTTC.